This TCR beta chain was captured by sequencing in a study of blood T cell repertoires in COVID-19. Assay: immunoSEQ multiplex PCR; the TCRdb copy retains only in-frame clones and omits some. The sample yields approximately 88,000 clones, about 76% seen once. This CDR3 comprises 14 residues. Trimming pared 2 bases from V and 4 bases from J, leaving 11 bases between. The V gene's germline CDR1 is SGHTA and CDR2 FQGNSA. This clonotype originated in a woman of 80 years or more with active or convalescent COVID-19. This chain connects TRBV7-2 to TRBJ1-2; D gene unclear. The sequenced sample consisted of peripheral blood. The chain's CDR3 is CASSLISGSYGYTF. As DNA, the CDR3 is TGTGCCAGCAGCTTAATAAGCGGGTCCTATGGCTACACCTTC.